Given below is one T cell receptor (beta chain) in context. These data are taken from a study of T cell changes during pregnancy in multiple sclerosis. Sequencing was performed with immunoSEQ multiplex PCR; in TCRdb, only in-frame clones are kept and a portion is missing. The repertoire consists of around 13,000 clones, with about 87% occurring once and the leading ten covering roughly 8%. Sequenced here: CD8+ T cells from peripheral blood mononuclear cells, sampled in the second trimester of pregnancy. The sequence was collected from a female donor in good health, enrolled as a control in a pregnancy study.

CDR3 DNA: TGTGCCAGCAGCCTCCTGGAGAGGGCTGCGGGAAACACCATATATTTT. Encoded protein: CASSLLERAAGNTIYF. The chain combines TRBV7-9 with TRBJ1-3; D is unresolved. This CDR3 is built from 16 residues. V lost 5 bases, J lost 4 bases, and 18 bases lay in between. CDR1 and CDR2 from the germline V gene are SEHNR and FQNEAQ (reference sequence).